This TCR beta chain was captured by sequencing in a study of shared clonotypes between healthy human individuals. This CDR3 is 16 amino acids long. Germline CDR1 SNHLY, CDR2 FYNNEI. Germline trimming cut 8 bases from V and 4 bases from J; bases unmatched to any gene: 14. The assay used deep level. Replicate sorted-subset PCRs were loaded with 150 to 200 ng DNA, about 28,000 T cell genomes. Here immunoSEQ multiplex PCR was the method, and the copy in TCRdb shows in-frame clones only, minus some. The table shows about 1.9 million clones, with 85% to 95% occurring only once. CD45RO-negative, CCR7-positively selected cells formed the naive CD8 fraction, excluding terminally differentiated effector memory CD45RA+ cells. Study donors comprised healthy, HIV-negative adults devoid of recent acute infection or vaccination.

The chain has TRBV2 and TRBJ2-1, with 7 bases fitting TRBD1. This TCR came from a man younger than 35 in good health. Some clones in this sample may be carry-over from other donors' samples. Sample: naive CD8+ T cells from PBMCs. The CDR3 DNA reads as TGTGCCAGCGCAGCACGGGACAGAGTTAAATACAATGAGCAGTTCTTC. Its translation: CASAARDRVKYNEQFF.